The 11 T cell receptor beta chains below come from one sample, sequenced in a study of early T cells in non-severe SARS-CoV-2 infection. MiXCR, run by TCRdb on the 5' RACE reads, gives a single entry per CDR3 protein. The repertoire holds about 110,000 distinct CDR3 sequences, with around an eighth as singletons. The sequenced sample consisted of whole blood. The receptors were gathered from an adult who was a healthcare worker with PCR-confirmed SARS-CoV-2 infection or an uninfected control (not recorded which).

This clonotype was found a few times. The chain links TRBV18 to TRBJ1-1; D is undetermined. CDR1 KGHSH and CDR2 LQKENI come from the germline V gene. The germline V and J ends were trimmed by 5 bases and 0 bases, with 7 bases remaining between them. The CDR3 has 13 residues. The CDR3 protein is CASSAQMNTEAFF. The CDR3 DNA follows: TGTGCCAGCTCAGCTCAGATGAACACTGAAGCTTTCTTT.

Many counts were recorded for this clonotype. The V and J genes are TRBV5-1 and TRBJ2-1; D is possibly TRBD2 (5 bases). Trimming removed 4 bases from V and 5 bases from J, with 22 bases in between. This CDR3 is built from 17 residues. Looked up from germline, CDR1 is SGHRS and CDR2 is YFSETQ. The CDR3 nucleotides read TGCGCCAGCAGCCCCCCCTTGACCGGGGTGGGGAACAATGAGCAGTTCTTC. Translating it yields CASSPPLTGVGNNEQFF.

This clonotype was observed at least ten times. The CDR3 protein is CATSRASGGTEAFF. The CDR3 nucleotides read TGTGCCACCAGCAGGGCCTCTGGGGGAACTGAAGCTTTCTTT. The genes are TRBV15 and TRBJ1-1; maybe TRBD1 (5 bases). Germline CDR1 LNHNV, CDR2 YYDKDF (reference sequence). CDR3 length: 14 residues. V was trimmed by 3 bases and J by 5 bases, leaving 13 bases between them.

This clonotype was picked up many times. This chain connects TRBV19 to TRBJ1-2; D is uncertain. The germline V gene has CDR1 LNHDA and CDR2 SQIVND (reference sequence). The CDR3 is 15 amino acids. Trimming pared 5 bases from V and 0 bases from J, leaving 13 bases between. CDR3 amino acids: CASSLQTGANYGYTF. The CDR3 region has the DNA TGTGCCAGTAGTCTCCAGACGGGCGCTAACTATGGCTACACCTTC.

V and J are TRBV7-8 and TRBJ2-1; the D gene is possibly TRBD2 (6 bases). V lost 8 bases and J lost 6, with 20 bases in between. CDR3 length: 15 residues. Germline V lookup: CDR1 SGHVS, CDR2 FQNEAQ. CDR3 sequence: CASRITRDSSNEQFF. CDR3 DNA sequence: TGTGCCAGCCGCATTACCCGGGACTCGTCCAATGAGCAGTTCTTC.

This clonotype was detected ten times or more. The V call is TRBV3-1, the J call TRBJ1-2; unclear D gene. The CDR3 sequence is 13 residues long. Trimming left V 0 bases short and J 8 bases short, with 10 bases between. Germline values: CDR1 LGHDT, CDR2 YNNKEL (reference sequence). The CDR3: CASSQDLGGGYTF. The CDR3 DNA reads TGTGCCAGCAGCCAAGATCTCGGCGGGGGCTACACCTTC.

This clonotype was seen ten or more times. The chain employs TRBV20-1 and TRBJ2-7; D uncertain. V lost 3 bases, J lost 0 bases, and 12 bases lay in between. This CDR3 comprises 14 residues. The germline V gene encodes CDR1 DFQATT and CDR2 SNEGSKA (reference sequence). The CDR3 reads CSASSTVSSYEQYF. In DNA form, the CDR3 reads TGCAGTGCTAGTTCTACGGTTAGCTCCTACGAGCAGTACTTC.

V gene TRBV11-2 combines with J gene TRBJ2-3; 8 bases map to TRBD1. The germline gives CDR1 SGHAT, CDR2 FQNNGV. This CDR3 region has 15 residues. With V trimmed by 5 bases and J by 3 bases, 7 bases remained unmatched. This CDR3 is CASSPPDRATDTQYF. The CDR3 DNA follows: TGTGCCAGCAGCCCACCGGACAGGGCTACAGATACGCAGTATTTT. The whole variable domain, remainder taken from reference TRBV11-2 and TRBJ2-3, is EAGVAQSPRYKIIEKRQSVAFWCNPISGHATLYWYQQILGQGPKLLIQFQNNGVVDDSQLPKDRFSAERLKGVDSTLKIQPAKLEDSAVYLCASSPPDRATDTQYFGPGTRLTVL.

Ten or more counts support this clonotype. This sequence joins TRBV2 and TRBJ2-7, with TRBD2 matching 8 bases. The J segment lost 2 bases and the V segment lost 8 bases, leaving 8 bases of the junction unmatched. Germline V gene data show CDR1 as SNHLY and CDR2 as FYNNEI. The CDR3 loop spans 14 amino acids. CDR3 sequence (DNA): TGTGCCAGCGGATTTAGCGGGAACCCCTACGAGCAGTACTTC. The encoded protein is CASGFSGNPYEQYF.

There are many counts of this clonotype. CDR3 sequence reads: CASSLDRGPYEQYF. DNA of the CDR3: TGTGCCAGCAGCTTAGACAGGGGGCCCTACGAGCAGTACTTC. The chain carries TRBV7-8 and TRBJ2-7; 9 bases are shared with TRBD1. CDR3 length: 14 residues. Germline V gene data show CDR1 as SGHVS and CDR2 as FQNEAQ. V lost 1 base to trimming and J lost 2 bases; unmatched junction nucleotides: 0. Filled out from reference TRBV7-8 and TRBJ2-7, the complete variable domain reads GAGVSQSPRYKVAKRGQDVALRCDPISGHVSLFWYQQALGQGPEFLTYFQNEAQLDKSGLPSDRFFAERPEGSVSTLKIQRTQQEDSAVYLCASSLDRGPYEQYFGPGTRLTVT.

In its sample, this clonotype was seen a few times. The chain has TRBV28 and TRBJ2-3; 7 bases agree with TRBD2. Germline CDR1 MDHEN, CDR2 SYDVKM. The CDR3 consists of 15 residues. The trim removed 6 bases at V and 0 bases at J, leaving 6 bases unmatched. The CDR3 sequence: CASSTGRASTDTQYF. The CDR3 DNA is TGTGCCAGCAGCACGGGGAGGGCGAGCACAGATACGCAGTATTTT.